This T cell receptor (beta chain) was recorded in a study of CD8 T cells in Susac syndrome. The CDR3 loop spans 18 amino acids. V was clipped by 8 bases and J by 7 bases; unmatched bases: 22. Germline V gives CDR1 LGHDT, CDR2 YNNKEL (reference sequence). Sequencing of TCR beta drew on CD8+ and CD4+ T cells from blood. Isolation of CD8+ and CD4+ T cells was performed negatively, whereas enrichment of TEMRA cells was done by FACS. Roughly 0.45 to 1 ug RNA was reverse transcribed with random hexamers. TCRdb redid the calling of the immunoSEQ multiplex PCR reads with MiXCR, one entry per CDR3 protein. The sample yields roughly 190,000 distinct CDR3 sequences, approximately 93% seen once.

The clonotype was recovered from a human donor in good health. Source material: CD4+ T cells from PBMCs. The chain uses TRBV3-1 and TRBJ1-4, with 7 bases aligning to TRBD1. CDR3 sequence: CASAPRNTLGQGGEKLFF. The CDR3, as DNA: TGTGCCAGCGCTCCCAGAAATACTTTAGGTCAGGGGGGTGAAAAACTGTTTTTT.